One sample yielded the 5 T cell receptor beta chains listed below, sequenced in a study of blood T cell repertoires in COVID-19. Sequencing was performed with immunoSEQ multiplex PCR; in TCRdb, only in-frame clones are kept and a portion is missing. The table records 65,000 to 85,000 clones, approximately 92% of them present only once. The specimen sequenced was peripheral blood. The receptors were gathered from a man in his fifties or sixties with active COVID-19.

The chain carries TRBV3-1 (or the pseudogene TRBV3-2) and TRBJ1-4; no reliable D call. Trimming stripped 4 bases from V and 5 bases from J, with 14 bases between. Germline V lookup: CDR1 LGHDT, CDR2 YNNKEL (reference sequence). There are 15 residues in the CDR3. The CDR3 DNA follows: TGTGCCAGCAGCCCCTGGGGAAGGGAGAATGAAAAACTGTTTTTT. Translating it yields CASSPWGRENEKLFF.

The CDR3 DNA reads TGCGCCAGCAGCCATAGCGGGGGGGCCCAAGAGACCCAGTACTTC. Protein sequence: CASSHSGGAQETQYF. This chain uses TRBV5-1 with TRBJ2-5; 11 bases line up with TRBD2. Germline V gene lookup returns CDR1 SGHRS and CDR2 YFSETQ. After removal of 4 bases from V and 1 base from J, the junction contained 3 bases not matched to a gene. This CDR3 has 15 amino acids.

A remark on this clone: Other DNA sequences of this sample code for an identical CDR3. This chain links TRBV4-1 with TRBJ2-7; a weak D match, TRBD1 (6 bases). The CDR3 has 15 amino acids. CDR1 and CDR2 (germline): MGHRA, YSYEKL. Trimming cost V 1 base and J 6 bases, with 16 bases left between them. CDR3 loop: CASSQAPGQSLEQYF. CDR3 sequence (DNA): TGCGCCAGCAGCCAAGCCCCTGGACAGTCCCTCGAGCAGTACTTC.

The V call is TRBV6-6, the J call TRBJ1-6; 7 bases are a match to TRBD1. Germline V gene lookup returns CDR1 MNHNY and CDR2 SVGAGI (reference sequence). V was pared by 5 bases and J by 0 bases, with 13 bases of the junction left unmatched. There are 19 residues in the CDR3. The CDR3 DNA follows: TGTGCCAGCAGTCGAAACGCCGGGACAGCGAGCTCCTATAATTCACCCCTCCACTTT. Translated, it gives CASSRNAGTASSYNSPLHF.

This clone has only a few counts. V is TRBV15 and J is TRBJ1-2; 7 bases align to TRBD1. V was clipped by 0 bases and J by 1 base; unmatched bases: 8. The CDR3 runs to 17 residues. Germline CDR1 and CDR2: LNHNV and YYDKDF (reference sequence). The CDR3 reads CATSRDPTGTLNYGYTF. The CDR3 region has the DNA TGTGCCACCAGCAGAGATCCGACAGGGACCCTTAACTATGGCTACACCTTC.